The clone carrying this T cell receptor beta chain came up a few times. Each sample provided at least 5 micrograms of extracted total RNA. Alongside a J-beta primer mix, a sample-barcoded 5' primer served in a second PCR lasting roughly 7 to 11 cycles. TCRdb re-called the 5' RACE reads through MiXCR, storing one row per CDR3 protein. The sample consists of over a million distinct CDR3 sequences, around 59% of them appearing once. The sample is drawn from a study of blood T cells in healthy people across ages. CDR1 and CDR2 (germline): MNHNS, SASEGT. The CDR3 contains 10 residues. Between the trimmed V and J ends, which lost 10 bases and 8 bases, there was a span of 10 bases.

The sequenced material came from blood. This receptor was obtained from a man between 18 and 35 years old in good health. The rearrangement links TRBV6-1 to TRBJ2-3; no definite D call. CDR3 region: CATSLGTQYF. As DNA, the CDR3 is TGTGCCACCTCGTTAGGTACGCAGTATTTT.